Listed here are 9 T cell receptor beta chains from one sample, sequenced in a study of spatial heterogeneity in lung cancer. TCRdb ran MiXCR on the 5' RACE reads and lists one entry per CDR3 protein. The sample yields more than 10,000 distinct CDR3 sequences, 3.9% seen once. The sample's time point: sample taken at primary tumor resection. Whole RNA obtained from tumor, nontumor lung or frozen PBMC underwent sequencing without sorting. The material was PBMCs, obtained at surgery. The source of these receptors is a male donor with early-stage non-small cell lung cancer.

On this clonotype: As an off-target read in a library built for alpha chains, this beta chain has a frequency of little significance. The chain carries TRBV28 and TRBJ2-2; D possibly matches TRBD1 or TRBD2 (6 bases each). Between the trimmed V and J ends, which lost 6 bases and 6 bases, there was a span of 23 bases. The CDR3 runs to 17 residues. Germline V CDR1 and CDR2: MDHEN, SYDVKM. The CDR3 nucleotides are TGTGCCAGCAGAGCCCCCCCTGGCGGGAAGGGGGCCGGGGAGCTGTTTTTT. Its translation: CASRAPPGGKGAGELFF. The full variable domain, completed using reference TRBV28 and TRBJ2-2, is DVKVTQSSRYLVKRTGEKVFLECVQDMDHENMFWYRQDPGLGLRLIYFSYDVKMKEKGDIPEGYSVSREKKERFSLILESASTNQTSMYLCASRAPPGGKGAGELFFGEGSRLTVL.

This clonotype has ten or more counts. This beta chain appears as a stray read in a library generated for alpha chains; its size is not informative. The V call is TRBV4-2, the J call TRBJ1-1; D perhaps matches TRBD1 (6 bases). The CDR3 totals 15 residues. Deletions cut 4 bases from V and 6 bases from J, with 18 bases between. Germline V lookup: CDR1 LGHNA, CDR2 YNFKEQ. CDR3 sequence reads: CASSPLGGGSPEAFF. DNA of the CDR3: TGTGCCAGCAGCCCCCTAGGGGGGGGGAGCCCTGAAGCTTTCTTT.

This clonotype has more than one count but fewer than ten. This beta chain slipped into a library made for alpha chains as a stray read, so its size is not meaningful. The chain is built from TRBV12-3 or TRBV12-4 and TRBJ1-1; D is perhaps TRBD1 (5 bases). V was shortened by 3 bases and J by 5 bases, with 10 bases between the two germline ends. The CDR3 length is 13 residues. Here the CDR3 reads CASSFDRRTEAFF. CDR3 bases: TGTGCCAGCAGTTTCGACAGACGAACTGAAGCTTTCTTT.

Many counts were recorded for this clonotype. Little can be read into the size of this beta chain, an off-target read in a library designed for alpha chains. The CDR3 nucleotides are TGTGCCAGCAGTAAACAGGGGAGGGTTGACGAGCAGTACTTC. Protein sequence: CASSKQGRVDEQYF. The V gene is TRBV28, the J gene TRBJ2-7; either TRBD1 or TRBD2 may supply D (7 bases each). CDR3 length equals 14 residues. Trimming took 5 bases from V and 5 from J, leaving 16 bases between them. The germline CDR1 and CDR2 sequences are MDHEN and SYDVKM.

This clonotype has a count of ten or more. Within a library made for alpha chains, this beta chain is off target, and its count is uninformative. The chain employs TRBV7-6 and TRBJ2-7; 7 bases map to TRBD1. The germline V gene encodes CDR1 SGHVS and CDR2 FNYEAQ. CDR3 length: 16 residues. With V trimmed by 1 base and J by 5 bases, 11 bases remained unmatched. The CDR3 sequence is CASSLGRQGKTHEQYF. In DNA form, the CDR3 reads TGTGCCAGCAGCTTAGGCAGACAGGGAAAAACCCACGAGCAGTACTTC.

This clonotype appeared many times. Found in a library prepared for alpha chains, this beta chain is an off-target read, and its abundance has little meaning. The chain joins TRBV28 to TRBJ1-2; the match to TRBD1 covers 12 bases. Germline CDR1 and CDR2: MDHEN and SYDVKM. The CDR3 extends over 15 amino acids. With 5 bases clipped from V and 5 bases from J, the junction kept 6 bases outside the gene matches. CDR3 residues: CASSNPGQGAYGYTF. The CDR3 DNA reads TGTGCCAGCAGTAATCCGGGACAGGGGGCTTATGGCTACACCTTC.

The sample holds many counts of this clonotype. A library made for alpha chains picked up this beta chain off target, so its size means little. The gene calls are TRBV5-1 and TRBJ2-5; 10 bases line up with TRBD1. V lost 4 bases and J lost 4; bases outside the gene matches: 7. The CDR3 is made up of 15 amino acids. CDR1 is SGHRS and CDR2 is YFSETQ in the germline V gene. CDR3 DNA sequence: TGCGCCAGCAGCATTGAAGGACAGGGGGGAGAGACCCAGTACTTC. Translated: CASSIEGQGGETQYF.

There are many counts of this clonotype. Because the library targeted alpha chains, this beta chain is an off-target read whose size means little. The rearrangement uses TRBV15 and TRBJ1-2; D is uncertain. The V end lost 8 bases, the J end lost 0 bases, and 25 bases lay between the germline ends. The CDR3 is 18 residues long. Germline CDR1 reads LNHNV; CDR2 reads YYDKDF (reference sequence). The CDR3 sequence is CATRPAELARWPNYGYTF. CDR3 nucleotide sequence: TGTGCCACCCGGCCGGCGGAACTTGCCCGGTGGCCTAACTATGGCTACACCTTC.

About this clonotype itself: The library was built for alpha chains, so this beta chain is an off-target read and its size means little. The chain has TRBV7-2 and TRBJ2-3, with 8 bases identical to TRBD2. The CDR3 consists of 14 residues. Looked up from germline, CDR1 is SGHTA and CDR2 is FQGNSA. Unmatched junction bases numbered 3, after V lost 3 bases and J lost 4 bases. CDR3 region: CASSFGLAADTQYF. In DNA form, the CDR3 reads TGTGCCAGCAGCTTCGGACTAGCCGCAGATACGCAGTATTTT.